The 31 T cell receptor beta chains given below trace back to one sample, sequenced in a study of sequential checkpoint blockade in melanoma (dated by TCRdb to between 2017 and 2020). Preparation of the library involved the immunoSEQ multiplex PCR assay. As stored in TCRdb, this immuneACCESS dataset retains in-frame rearrangements with V and J assigned. A fraction of the clones does not appear; measured against another copy, unresolved V genes explain less than half of the discrepancy, and the remainder lacks a known reason. A total of about 12,000 clones appear in this sample, approximately 24% of them only once. The leading ten clones occupy roughly 19% of the sample. The sample's treatment or condition label is to be understood as: randomized to nivolumab then ipilimumab (arm A) or the reverse (arm B). Sample: tumor tissue (inferred from file names), taken from a patient given nivolumab and ipilimumab in sequence. The receptors here all came from a human donor with melanoma.

This rearrangement joins TRBV18 to TRBJ2-2; D is unresolved. Germline V gene data show CDR1 as KGHSH and CDR2 as LQKENI. The CDR3 contains 12 residues. The V end was cut by 4 bases, the J end by 6 bases, with 6 bases between. For the CDR3, the DNA is TGTGCCAGCTCACTTTATTCCGGGGAGCTGTTTTTT. Encoded protein: CASSLYSGELFF.

This clone was detected a few times. The chain carries TRBV6-8 and TRBJ1-6; 8 bases map to TRBD1. The germline V gene encodes CDR1 MNHGY and CDR2 SAAAGT. There are 16 residues in the CDR3. With V trimmed by 5 bases and J by 1 base, 4 bases remained unmatched. The CDR3 nucleotides are TGTGCCAGCAGTCCTCAGGGGGCGTCCTATAATTCACCCCTCCACTTT. This codes for CASSPQGASYNSPLHF.

This clone has a handful of counts. The chain is built from TRBV6-9 and TRBJ2-1, with D possibly being TRBD1 (5 bases). The CDR3 is made up of 11 amino acids. Germline-derived CDR1 and CDR2 are MNHGY and SVAAGI. The ends were cut back, 4 bases at V and 9 bases at J, with 7 bases in the middle. The CDR3 sequence: CASSSGIEQFF. CDR3 in DNA: TGTGCCAGCAGTTCAGGGATTGAGCAGTTCTTC.

V and J are TRBV10-3 and TRBJ1-5; 7 nucleotides align to TRBD1. The germline CDR1 and CDR2 sequences are ENHRY and SYGVKD. Trimming removed 8 bases from V and 2 bases from J; junction bases left unmatched: 9. This CDR3 is 15 amino acids long. The CDR3 protein is CAIGPQGLGNQPQHF. CDR3 bases: TGTGCCATCGGGCCACAGGGGCTGGGCAATCAGCCCCAGCATTTT.

In this sample, this clone turned up many times. The chain uses TRBV6-8 and TRBJ1-5, with D perhaps TRBD1 (5 bases). Per germline, CDR1 MNHGY and CDR2 SAAAGT. The V end was cut by 5 bases, the J end by 4 bases, with 15 bases between. The CDR3 has 15 amino acids. The DNA for the CDR3 is TGTGCCAGCAGTGAGGCGGGGGGGGTAAATCAGCCCCAGCATTTT. This gives the protein CASSEAGGVNQPQHF.

V usage is TRBV19 and J usage is TRBJ2-3, with 9 bases aligning to TRBD1. V lost 7 bases and J lost 2; bases outside the gene matches: 4. This CDR3 contains 14 residues. In germline, CDR1 is LNHDA, CDR2 SQIVND (reference sequence). The CDR3 sequence: CASTRDRATDTQYF. In DNA form, the CDR3 reads TGTGCCAGTACCCGGGACAGGGCCACAGATACGCAGTATTTT.

This clone appeared a few times. The chain recombines TRBV6-8 with TRBJ2-2; tentatively, D is TRBD2 (5 bases). The V gene's germline CDR1 is MNHGY and CDR2 SAAAGT. The CDR3 loop spans 12 amino acids. Trimming left V 7 bases short and J 6 bases short, with 9 bases between. The CDR3 bases are TGTGCCAGCACCCAAGCGGCCGGGGAGCTGTTTTTT. This codes for CASTQAAGELFF.

The rearrangement joins TRBV28 to TRBJ1-3; D might be TRBD1 (5 bases). Germline-derived CDR1 and CDR2 are MDHEN and SYDVKM. Trimming stripped 5 bases from V and 3 bases from J, with 20 bases between. This CDR3 has 17 residues. This chain's CDR3 is CASSKLDGALSGNTIYF. The CDR3 bases are TGTGCCAGCAGTAAACTAGATGGGGCTTTAAGTGGAAACACCATATATTTT.

The chain couples TRBV6-8 to TRBJ1-5; D possibly corresponds to TRBD1 (6 bases). Per germline, CDR1 MNHGY and CDR2 SAAAGT. This CDR3 is 14 amino acids long. Trimming took 4 bases from V and 6 from J, leaving 13 bases between them. The CDR3 coding sequence is TGTGCCAGCAGTTTTTCCGCAGGGGCTCAGCCCCAGCATTTT. It is translated as CASSFSAGAQPQHF.

This clone appeared a few times. The chain uses TRBV4-1 and TRBJ2-1; D uncertain. V dropped 0 bases and J dropped 9 bases, with 12 bases sitting between them. CDR3 length equals 14 residues. CDR1 is MGHRA and CDR2 is YSYEKL in the germline V gene. Here the CDR3 DNA reads TGCGCCAGCAGCCAAGAACTCGACTCTAGTGAGCAGTTCTTC. Its translation: CASSQELDSSEQFF.

This clone was seen only a few times. V and J are TRBV9 and TRBJ1-6; no clear D gene. Trimming left V 7 bases short and J 0 bases short, with 11 bases between. The CDR3 sequence is 15 residues long. The germline gives CDR1 SGDLS, CDR2 YYNGEE. The CDR3 spells CASSVASSYNSPLHF. DNA for the CDR3: TGTGCCAGCTCTGTGGCTTCCTCCTATAATTCACCCCTCCACTTT.

J is TRBJ1-6 and V is TRBV11-3; D remains unclear. V lost 1 base, J lost 9 bases, and 13 bases lay in between. Looked up from germline, CDR1 is SGHNT and CDR2 is YENEEA. This CDR3 spans 15 amino acids. CDR3 sequence (DNA): TGTGCCAGCAGCTTAGGACTCCGCTCGAGTTCACCCCTCCACTTT. This codes for CASSLGLRSSSPLHF. Full variable domain (remainder filled in from reference TRBV11-3 and TRBJ1-6): EAGVVQSPRYKIIEKKQPVAFWCNPISGHNTLYWYLQNLGQGPELLIRYENEEAVDDSQLPKDRFSAERLKGVDSTLKIQPAELGDSAVYLCASSLGLRSSSPLHFGNGTRLTVT.

This clone turned up a few times. The chain joins TRBV28 to TRBJ1-5; 9 nucleotides agree with TRBD1. Germline loops: CDR1 MDHEN, CDR2 SYDVKM. V gave up 6 bases and J gave up 10 bases; unmatched junction bases: 10. The CDR3 has 14 residues. CDR3 nucleotide sequence: TGTGCCAGCAGGACCGGGACAGGGACCCAACCCCAGCATTTT. Protein: CASRTGTGTQPQHF.

This rearrangement joins TRBV11-3 to TRBJ2-3, with a tentative D call TRBD2 (7 bases). CDR1 is SGHNT and CDR2 is YENEEA in the germline V gene. This CDR3 is 17 amino acids long. Trimming left V 5 bases short and J 1 base short, with 19 bases between. The CDR3 region has the DNA TGTGCCAGCAGCACCCCGAGTAGGGGGGGAGGCACAGATACGCAGTATTTT. Amino acids: CASSTPSRGGGTDTQYF.

The V and J genes are TRBV6-8 and TRBJ2-1; TRBD2 matches at 15 bases. Germline CDR1 is MNHGY and CDR2 is SAAAGT. This CDR3 is 16 amino acids long. Unmatched junction bases numbered 10, after V lost 6 bases and J lost 10 bases. The CDR3 is CASSPGLAGGPGEQFF. DNA of the CDR3: TGTGCCAGCAGCCCTGGACTAGCGGGGGGGCCGGGGGAGCAGTTCTTC.

This chain links TRBV15 with TRBJ2-5; 7 bases align to TRBD1. The CDR3 covers 16 residues. The germline gives CDR1 LNHNV, CDR2 YYDKDF (reference sequence). Trimming took 3 bases from V and 7 from J; bases not matched to a gene: 14. CDR3 sequence reads: CATSRWGTEGGGTQYF. In nucleotides, the CDR3 is TGTGCCACCAGCAGGTGGGGGACAGAAGGGGGTGGGACCCAGTACTTC.

The chain employs TRBV29-1 and TRBJ2-2; D is undetermined. The CDR3 has 13 residues. Germline loops: CDR1 SQVTM, CDR2 ANQGSEA. The V end was cut by 6 bases, the J end by 0 bases, with 8 bases between. The CDR3 loop is CSVDGPNTGELFF. The CDR3 coding sequence is TGCAGCGTCGACGGACCGAACACCGGGGAGCTGTTTTTT.

This clone turned up a few times. The chain combines TRBV5-1 with TRBJ2-3; D is tentatively TRBD1 or TRBD2 (6 bases each). V was clipped by 3 bases and J by 1 base, with 9 bases between them. The germline gives CDR1 SGHRS, CDR2 YFSETQ. This CDR3 has 14 residues. CDR3 bases: TGCGCCAGCAGCTATGGGGGGCGCACAGATACGCAGTATTTT. It specifies CASSYGGRTDTQYF.

This clone was seen at least ten times. This chain connects TRBV6-8 to TRBJ1-2, with D unclear. V was pared by 2 bases and J by 5 bases, with 12 bases between. CDR3 length: 14 residues. Germline values: CDR1 MNHGY, CDR2 SAAAGT. In DNA form, the CDR3 reads TGTGCCAGCAGTTACGATATTGCAGTTTATGGCTACACCTTC. As protein: CASSYDIAVYGYTF.

This clone was recorded at least ten times. This chain uses TRBV19 with TRBJ1-1, with TRBD1 as a possible D gene (5 bases). V lost 6 bases to trimming and J lost 3 bases, with 8 bases between them. The CDR3 covers 12 residues. Germline assignment: CDR1 LNHDA and CDR2 SQIVND (reference sequence). DNA for the CDR3: TGTGCCAGTAGGGGGGAATACACTGAAGCTTTCTTT. Amino acid sequence: CASRGEYTEAFF.

This chain uses TRBV1 with TRBJ2-5; the D call in the table, TRBD1, was not verified against the DNA. TRBV1 is a pseudogene locus. The CDR3 consists of 16 residues. CDR3 loop: CASSQEMVRGKETQYF. CDR3 coding DNA: TGCGCCAGCAGCCAAGAGATGGTCAGGGGGAAAGAGACCCAGTACTTC.

The CDR3: CATSQSFRGYEQYV. The CDR3 DNA follows: TGTGCCACCAGTCAGAGTTTTAGGGGCTACGAGCAGTACGTC. The rearrangement links TRBV15 to TRBJ2-7; TRBD1 is a possible D gene (5 bases). The CDR3 is 14 residues long. V lost 6 bases to trimming and J lost 3 bases, with 15 bases between them. The germline V gene encodes CDR1 LNHNV and CDR2 YYDKDF (reference sequence).

This chain connects TRBV27 to TRBJ1-2; 9 bases are shared with TRBD1. This CDR3 is 15 amino acids long. Germline values: CDR1 MNHEY, CDR2 SMNVEV (reference sequence). V trimming: 6 bases; J trimming: 1 base; junction bases outside the gene matches: 6. The CDR3 sequence is CASRTRDRDNYGYTF. The CDR3 DNA sequence: TGTGCCAGCAGGACCCGGGACAGGGATAACTATGGCTACACCTTC.

This sequence joins TRBV29-1 and TRBJ2-7, with D perhaps matching TRBD2 (6 bases). The CDR3 extends over 15 amino acids. Germline CDR1 and CDR2: SQVTM and ANQGSEA. Trimming pared 4 bases from V and 3 bases from J, leaving 19 bases between. The chain's CDR3 is CSVVVRGTTFYEQYF. The CDR3 DNA sequence: TGCAGCGTTGTTGTTCGGGGGACGACCTTCTACGAGCAGTACTTC.

This clone showed up just a few times. The chain combines TRBV11-3 with TRBJ2-5; no definite D call. Trimming took 6 bases from V and 0 from J, leaving 14 bases between them. Germline CDR1 reads SGHNT; CDR2 reads YENEEA. The CDR3 consists of 15 residues. The CDR3 DNA reads as TGTGCCAGCAGTCTGATCGGTTCGTACCAAGAGACCCAGTACTTC. Translated: CASSLIGSYQETQYF.

This clone was observed a few times. V is TRBV19 and J is TRBJ2-3; no definite D call. Germline values: CDR1 LNHDA, CDR2 SQIVND (reference sequence). CDR3 length: 15 residues. Trimming left V 7 bases short and J 1 base short, with 15 bases between. CDR3 DNA: TGTGCCAGTACCCCCTCCGTTTGGGGCACAGATACGCAGTATTTT. Translation: CASTPSVWGTDTQYF.

This clone was seen a handful of times. V and J are TRBV11-3 and TRBJ2-1, with D perhaps TRBD1 or TRBD2 (5 bases each). CDR3 length: 14 residues. CDR1 is SGHNT, CDR2 YENEEA, per germline. Trimming stripped 7 bases from V and 6 bases from J, with 16 bases between. In DNA, the CDR3 is TGTGCCAGCAATCCCCGCCAGGGAGCCAATGAGCAGTTCTTC. It codes for CASNPRQGANEQFF. Based on the CDR3 plus reference TRBV11-3 and TRBJ2-1, the full variable domain is EAGVVQSPRYKIIEKKQPVAFWCNPISGHNTLYWYLQNLGQGPELLIRYENEEAVDDSQLPKDRFSAERLKGVDSTLKIQPAELGDSAVYLCASNPRQGANEQFFGPGTRLTVL.

The V and J genes are TRBV11-3 and TRBJ2-7, with D unresolved. The CDR3 is 14 amino acids. CDR1 is SGHNT, CDR2 YENEEA, per germline. Trimming cost V 1 base and J 5 bases, with 12 bases left between them. Written as DNA, the CDR3 is TGTGCCAGCAGCTTAGGCCCCGCAACGAACGAGCAGTACGTC. Amino acids: CASSLGPATNEQYV.

This chain links TRBV4-1 with TRBJ2-2; D is unclear. The CDR3 spans 13 residues. Trimming pared 8 bases from V and 6 bases from J, leaving 13 bases between. CDR1 MGHRA and CDR2 YSYEKL come from the germline V gene. CDR3 sequence (DNA): TGCGCCAGCGGTTATGACCGTCCCGGGGAGCTGTTTTTT. This sequence encodes CASGYDRPGELFF.

The rearrangement links TRBV15 to TRBJ2-3; TRBD2 matches at 9 bases. Germline assignment: CDR1 LNHNV and CDR2 YYDKDF (reference sequence). The CDR3 runs to 14 residues. Trimming removed 9 bases from V and 0 bases from J; junction bases left unmatched: 4. The CDR3 bases are TGTGCCACAGCGGGGGGCCCTAGCACAGATACGCAGTATTTT. Its translation: CATAGGPSTDTQYF.

The V and J genes are TRBV7-6 and TRBJ1-1; D possibly corresponds to TRBD1 (6 bases). The CDR3 has 14 amino acids. In germline, CDR1 is SGHVS, CDR2 FNYEAQ. The ends were cut back, 1 base at V and 5 bases at J, with 11 bases in the middle. The CDR3 here is CASSLEGGWTEAFF. CDR3 DNA sequence: TGTGCCAGCAGCTTAGAGGGGGGGTGGACTGAAGCTTTCTTT.